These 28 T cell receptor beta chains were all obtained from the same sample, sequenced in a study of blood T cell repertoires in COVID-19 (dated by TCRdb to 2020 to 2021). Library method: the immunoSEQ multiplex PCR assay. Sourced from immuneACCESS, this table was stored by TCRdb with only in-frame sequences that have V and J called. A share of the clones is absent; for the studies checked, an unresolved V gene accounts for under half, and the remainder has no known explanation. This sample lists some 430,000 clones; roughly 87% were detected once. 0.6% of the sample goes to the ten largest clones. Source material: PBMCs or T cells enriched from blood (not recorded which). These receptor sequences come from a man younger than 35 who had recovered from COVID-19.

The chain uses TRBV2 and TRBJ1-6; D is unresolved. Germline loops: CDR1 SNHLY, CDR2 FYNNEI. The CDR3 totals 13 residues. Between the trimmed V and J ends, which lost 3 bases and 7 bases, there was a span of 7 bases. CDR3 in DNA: TGTGCCAGCAGTGACGGTCGCAATTCACCCCTCCACTTT. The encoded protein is CASSDGRNSPLHF. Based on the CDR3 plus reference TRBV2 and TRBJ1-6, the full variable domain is EPEVTQTPSHQVTQMGQEVILRCVPISNHLYFYWYRQILGQKVEFLVSFYNNEISEKSEIFDDQFSVERPDGSNFTLKIRSTKLEDSAMYFCASSDGRNSPLHFGNGTRLTVT.

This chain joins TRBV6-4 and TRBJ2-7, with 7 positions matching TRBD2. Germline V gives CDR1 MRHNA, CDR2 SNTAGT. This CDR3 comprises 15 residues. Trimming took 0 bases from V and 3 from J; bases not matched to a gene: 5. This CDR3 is CASSDSFRDYYEQYF. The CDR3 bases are TGTGCCAGCAGTGACTCCTTCAGGGACTACTACGAGCAGTACTTC.

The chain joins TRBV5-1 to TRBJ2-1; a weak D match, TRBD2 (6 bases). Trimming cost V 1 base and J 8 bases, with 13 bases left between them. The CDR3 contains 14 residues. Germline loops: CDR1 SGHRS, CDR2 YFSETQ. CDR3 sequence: CASSLSGESHEQFF. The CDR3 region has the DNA TGCGCCAGCAGCTTGTCGGGAGAGTCGCATGAGCAGTTCTTC.

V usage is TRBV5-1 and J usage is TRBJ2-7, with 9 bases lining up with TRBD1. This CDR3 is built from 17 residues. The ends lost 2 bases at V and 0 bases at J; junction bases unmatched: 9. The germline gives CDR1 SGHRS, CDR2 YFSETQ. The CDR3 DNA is TGCGCCAGCAGCTTTGGGACAGGGTCTAAGAGCTCCTACGAGCAGTACTTC. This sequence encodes CASSFGTGSKSSYEQYF.

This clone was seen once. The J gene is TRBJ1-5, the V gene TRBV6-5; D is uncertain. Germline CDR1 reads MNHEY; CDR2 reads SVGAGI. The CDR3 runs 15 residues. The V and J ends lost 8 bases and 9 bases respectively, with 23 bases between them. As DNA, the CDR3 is TGTGCCAGCCGACCTGAGGGCAACCTCGGTGGGCCCCAGCATTTT. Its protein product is CASRPEGNLGGPQHF.

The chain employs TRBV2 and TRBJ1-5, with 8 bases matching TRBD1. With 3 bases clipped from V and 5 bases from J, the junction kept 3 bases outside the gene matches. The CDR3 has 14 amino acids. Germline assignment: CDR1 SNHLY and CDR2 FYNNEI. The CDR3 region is CASSDRGRDQPQHF. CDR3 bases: TGTGCCAGCAGTGACAGGGGGCGCGATCAGCCCCAGCATTTT.

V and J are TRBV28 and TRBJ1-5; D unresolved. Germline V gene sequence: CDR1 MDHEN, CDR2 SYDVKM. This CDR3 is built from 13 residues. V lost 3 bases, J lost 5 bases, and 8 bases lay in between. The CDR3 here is CASSFSLHQPQHF. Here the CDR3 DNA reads TGTGCCAGCAGTTTTTCCCTCCATCAGCCCCAGCATTTT. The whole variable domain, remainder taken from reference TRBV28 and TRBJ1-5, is DVKVTQSSRYLVKRTGEKVFLECVQDMDHENMFWYRQDPGLGLRLIYFSYDVKMKEKGDIPEGYSVSREKKERFSLILESASTNQTSMYLCASSFSLHQPQHFGDGTRLSIL.

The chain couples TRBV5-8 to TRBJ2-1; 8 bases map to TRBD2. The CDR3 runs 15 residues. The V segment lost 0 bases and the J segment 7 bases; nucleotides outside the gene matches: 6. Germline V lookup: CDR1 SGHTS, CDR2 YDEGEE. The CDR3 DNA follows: TGTGCCAGCAGCTTGGGAGCGGGAGCTAAGAATGAGCAGTTCTTC. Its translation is CASSLGAGAKNEQFF.

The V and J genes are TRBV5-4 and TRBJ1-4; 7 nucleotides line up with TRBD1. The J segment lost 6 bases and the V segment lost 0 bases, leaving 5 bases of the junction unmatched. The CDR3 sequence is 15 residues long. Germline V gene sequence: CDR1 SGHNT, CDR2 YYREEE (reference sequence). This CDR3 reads CASSLARQGDEKLFF. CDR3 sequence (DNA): TGTGCCAGCAGCTTGGCTCGACAGGGTGATGAAAAACTGTTTTTT.

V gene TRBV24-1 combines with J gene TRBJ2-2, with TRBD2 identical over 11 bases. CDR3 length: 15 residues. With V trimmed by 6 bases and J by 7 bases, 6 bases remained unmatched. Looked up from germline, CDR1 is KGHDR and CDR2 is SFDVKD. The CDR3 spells CATSFGTSGGGELFF. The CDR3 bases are TGTGCCACCAGTTTCGGGACTAGCGGAGGCGGGGAGCTGTTTTTT.

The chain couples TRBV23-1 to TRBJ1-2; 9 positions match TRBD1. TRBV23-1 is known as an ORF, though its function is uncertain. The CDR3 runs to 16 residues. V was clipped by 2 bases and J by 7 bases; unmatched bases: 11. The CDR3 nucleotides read TGCGCCAGCAGTCAAGCACGTACCGGGACAGGGCCTGGCTACACCTTC. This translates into CASSQARTGTGPGYTF.

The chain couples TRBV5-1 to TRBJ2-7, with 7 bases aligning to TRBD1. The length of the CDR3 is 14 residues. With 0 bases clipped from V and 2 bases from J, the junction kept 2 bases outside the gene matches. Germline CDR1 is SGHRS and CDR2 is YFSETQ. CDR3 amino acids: CASSLGGTAYEQYF. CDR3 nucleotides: TGCGCCAGCAGCTTGGGAGGGACAGCCTACGAGCAGTACTTC.

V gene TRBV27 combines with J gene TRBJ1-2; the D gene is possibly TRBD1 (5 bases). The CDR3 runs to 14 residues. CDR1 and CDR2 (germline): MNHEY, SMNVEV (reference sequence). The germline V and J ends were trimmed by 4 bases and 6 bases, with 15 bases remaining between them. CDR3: CASSSAGQQDGYTF. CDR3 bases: TGTGCCAGCAGTTCCGCGGGGCAGCAGGATGGCTACACCTTC.

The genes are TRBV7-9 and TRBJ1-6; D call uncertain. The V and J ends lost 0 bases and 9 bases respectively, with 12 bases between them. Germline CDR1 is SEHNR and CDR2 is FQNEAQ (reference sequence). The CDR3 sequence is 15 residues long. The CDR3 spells CASSLAHGDISPLHF. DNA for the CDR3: TGTGCCAGCAGCTTAGCGCACGGGGATATTTCACCCCTCCACTTT.

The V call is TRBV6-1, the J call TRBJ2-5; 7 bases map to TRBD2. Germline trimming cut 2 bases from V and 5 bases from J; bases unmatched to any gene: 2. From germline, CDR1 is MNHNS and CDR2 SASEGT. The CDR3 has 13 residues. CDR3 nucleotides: TGTGCCAGCAGTGAACGGGGGGAGGAGACCCAGTACTTC. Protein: CASSERGEETQYF.

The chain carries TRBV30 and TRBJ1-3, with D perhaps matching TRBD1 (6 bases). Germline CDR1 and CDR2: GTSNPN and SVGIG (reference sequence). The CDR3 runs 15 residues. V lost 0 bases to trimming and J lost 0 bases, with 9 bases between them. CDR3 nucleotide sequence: TGTGCCTGGAGTGTACAGGGAAGCTCTGGAAACACCATATATTTT. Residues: CAWSVQGSSGNTIYF. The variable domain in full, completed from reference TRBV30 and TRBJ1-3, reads SQTIHQWPATLVQPVGSPLSLECTVEGTSNPNLYWYRQAAGRGLQLLFYSVGIGQISSEVPQNLSASRPQDRQFILSSKKLLLSDSGFYLCAWSVQGSSGNTIYFGEGSWLTVV.

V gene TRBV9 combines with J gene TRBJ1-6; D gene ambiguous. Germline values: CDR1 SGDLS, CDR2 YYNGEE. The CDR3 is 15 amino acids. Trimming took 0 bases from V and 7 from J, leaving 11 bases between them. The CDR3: CASSVDVQANSPLHF. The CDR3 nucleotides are TGTGCCAGCAGCGTAGATGTTCAGGCGAATTCACCCCTCCACTTT. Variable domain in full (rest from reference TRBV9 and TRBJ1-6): DSGVTQTPKHLITATGQRVTLRCSPRSGDLSVYWYQQSLDQGLQFLIQYYNGEERAKGNILERFSAQQFPDLHSELNLSSLELGDSALYFCASSVDVQANSPLHFGNGTRLTVT.

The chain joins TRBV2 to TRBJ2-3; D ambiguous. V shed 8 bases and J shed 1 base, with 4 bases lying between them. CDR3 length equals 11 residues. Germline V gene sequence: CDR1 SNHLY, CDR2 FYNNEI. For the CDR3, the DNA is TGTGCCAGCGGCCGCACAGATACGCAGTATTTT. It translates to CASGRTDTQYF.

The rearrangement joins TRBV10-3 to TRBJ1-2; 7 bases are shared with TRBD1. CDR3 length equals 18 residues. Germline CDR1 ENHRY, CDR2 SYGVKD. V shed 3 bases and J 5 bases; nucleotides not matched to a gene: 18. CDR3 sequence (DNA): TGTGCCATCAGTGACTCTAAAGGACCCGGGACAGTACCATATGGCTACACCTTC. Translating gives CAISDSKGPGTVPYGYTF.

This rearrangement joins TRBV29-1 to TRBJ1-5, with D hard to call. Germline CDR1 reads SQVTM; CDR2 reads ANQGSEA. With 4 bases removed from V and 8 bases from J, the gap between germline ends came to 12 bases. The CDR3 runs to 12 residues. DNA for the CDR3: TGCAGCGTTGCCGAGGCGGCCGAGCCCCAGCATTTT. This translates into CSVAEAAEPQHF.

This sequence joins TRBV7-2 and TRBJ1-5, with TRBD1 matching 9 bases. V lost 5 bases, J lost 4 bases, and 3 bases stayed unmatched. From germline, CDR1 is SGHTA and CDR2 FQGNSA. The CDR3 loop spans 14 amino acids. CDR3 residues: CASSPGTGNQPQHF. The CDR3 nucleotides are TGTGCCAGCAGCCCGGGGACAGGGAATCAGCCCCAGCATTTT.

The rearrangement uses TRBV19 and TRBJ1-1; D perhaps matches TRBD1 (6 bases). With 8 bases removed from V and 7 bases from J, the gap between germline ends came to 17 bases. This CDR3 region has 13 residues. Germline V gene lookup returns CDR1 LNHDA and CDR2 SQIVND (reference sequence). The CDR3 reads CASARDTLNEAFF. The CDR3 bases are TGTGCCAGTGCACGGGACACCCTAAATGAAGCTTTCTTT.

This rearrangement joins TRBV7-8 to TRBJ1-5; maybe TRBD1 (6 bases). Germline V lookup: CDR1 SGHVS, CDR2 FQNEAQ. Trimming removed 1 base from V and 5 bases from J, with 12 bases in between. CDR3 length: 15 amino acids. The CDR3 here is CASSLEGPGDQPQHF. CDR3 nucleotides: TGTGCCAGCAGCTTAGAGGGGCCAGGGGATCAGCCCCAGCATTTT.

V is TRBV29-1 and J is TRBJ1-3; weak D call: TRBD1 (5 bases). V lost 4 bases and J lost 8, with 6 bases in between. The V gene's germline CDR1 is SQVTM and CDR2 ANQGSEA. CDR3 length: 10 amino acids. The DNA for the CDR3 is TGCAGCGTTGTAGGGGACACCATATATTTT. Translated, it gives CSVVGDTIYF.

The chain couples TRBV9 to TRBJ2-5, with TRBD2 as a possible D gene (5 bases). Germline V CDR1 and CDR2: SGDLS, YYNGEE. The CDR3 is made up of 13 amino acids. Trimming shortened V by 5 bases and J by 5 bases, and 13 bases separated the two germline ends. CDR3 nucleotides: TGTGCCAGCAGTGGAGGAGTAGGGGAGACCCAGTACTTC. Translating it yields CASSGGVGETQYF.

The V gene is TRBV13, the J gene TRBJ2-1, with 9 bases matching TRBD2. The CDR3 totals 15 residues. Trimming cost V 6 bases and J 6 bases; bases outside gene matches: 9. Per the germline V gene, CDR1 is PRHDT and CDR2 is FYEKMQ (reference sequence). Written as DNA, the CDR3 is TGTGCCAGCAGTATCCTAGCGGGGACATTCAATGAGCAGTTCTTC. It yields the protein CASSILAGTFNEQFF.

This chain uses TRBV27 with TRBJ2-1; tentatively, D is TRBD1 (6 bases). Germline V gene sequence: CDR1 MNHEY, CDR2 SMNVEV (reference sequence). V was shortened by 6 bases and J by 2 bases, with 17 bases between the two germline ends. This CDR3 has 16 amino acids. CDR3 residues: CASRALRDTTYNEQFF. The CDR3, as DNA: TGTGCCAGCAGGGCCCTCCGGGACACAACCTACAATGAGCAGTTCTTC.

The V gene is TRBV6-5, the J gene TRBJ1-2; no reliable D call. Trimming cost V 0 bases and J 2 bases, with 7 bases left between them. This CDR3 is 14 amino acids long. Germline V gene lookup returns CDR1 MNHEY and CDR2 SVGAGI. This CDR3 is CASSYSRRNYGYTF. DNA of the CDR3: TGTGCCAGCAGTTACTCGAGGAGAAACTATGGCTACACCTTC.